These 29 T cell receptor beta chains were sequenced from one sample in a study of blood T cells in healthy people across ages. A J-beta primer mix and a sample-barcoded 5' primer were used in a second PCR of about 7 to 11 cycles. Via MiXCR, TCRdb re-called the 5' RACE reads, giving one row per CDR3 protein. This table has about 780,000 distinct CDR3 sequences, around half appearing once. The material sequenced was blood. The receptors come from a man older than 75 in good health.

This clonotype showed up just a few times. The CDR3 sequence: CASSQDWAGTGTEAFF. As DNA, the CDR3 is TGTGCCAGCAGCCAAGATTGGGCCGGGACGGGCACTGAAGCTTTCTTT. The chain combines TRBV4-2 with TRBJ1-1; possibly TRBD1 for D (5 bases). V lost 0 bases and J lost 4, with 15 bases in between. Germline V CDR1 and CDR2: LGHNA, YNFKEQ. The CDR3 consists of 16 residues.

This clonotype occurred a few times. V and J are TRBV5-1 and TRBJ2-3, with D possibly called TRBD1 or TRBD2 (5 bases each). The CDR3 contains 15 residues. The V and J ends lost 2 bases and 1 base respectively, with 11 bases between them. Per the germline V gene, CDR1 is SGHRS and CDR2 is YFSETQ. The CDR3 region is CASSFGTLRTDTQYF. DNA of the CDR3: TGCGCCAGCAGCTTCGGGACGCTGCGCACAGATACGCAGTATTTT.

This chain's CDR3 is CASSLKMSNQPQHF. CDR3 nucleotides: TGTGCCAGCAGCTTAAAAATGAGCAATCAGCCCCAGCATTTT. The chain joins TRBV7-2 to TRBJ1-5, with D unclear. Deletions cut 2 bases from V and 1 base from J, with 6 bases between. The CDR3 is 14 amino acids. CDR1 is SGHTA and CDR2 is FQGNSA in the germline V gene.

This clonotype has just one count. The gene calls are TRBV19 and TRBJ2-7; no clear D. The CDR3 contains 12 residues. CDR1 LNHDA and CDR2 SQIVND come from the germline V gene (reference sequence). The V end lost 3 bases, the J end lost 7 bases, and 10 bases lay between the germline ends. The CDR3 DNA reads TGTGCCAGTAGTATGGTCTACAATGAGCAGTACTTC. The encoded protein is CASSMVYNEQYF.

The chain recombines TRBV5-1 with TRBJ2-7; 10 nucleotides line up with TRBD1. The better agreement between TRBJ2-5 and the DNA end casts doubt on the J call. CDR3 length: 20 residues. Looked up from germline, CDR1 is SGHRS and CDR2 is YFSETQ. The CDR3 spells CASSFGPPGQGYGFGETQYF. The DNA of the CDR3 is TGCGCCAGCAGCTTCGGACCTCCGGGACAGGGGTACGGATTTGGAGAGACCCAGTACTTC.

This clonotype was detected a few times. The gene calls are TRBV6-5 and TRBJ2-6; TRBD1 might be the D (5 bases). Germline V gives CDR1 MNHEY, CDR2 SVGAGI. The V gene lost 0 bases and the J gene lost 0 bases, with 12 bases spanning the gap. There are 18 residues in the CDR3. CDR3 nucleotides: TGTGCCAGCAGTTACTCGCGAAGTGACAGCTCTGGGGCCAACGTCCTGACTTTC. It is translated as CASSYSRSDSSGANVLTF.

The rearrangement joins TRBV29-1 to TRBJ1-1; D is possibly TRBD1 (5 bases). Trimming removed 6 bases from V and 1 base from J, with 18 bases in between. CDR1 and CDR2 (germline): SQVTM, ANQGSEA. The length of the CDR3 is 15 residues. CDR3 coding DNA: TGCAGCGTCGCAACCCGGGACGGGAGGAACACTGAAGCTTTCTTT. Protein product: CSVATRDGRNTEAFF.

The chain couples TRBV20-1 to TRBJ1-4, with D maybe TRBD1 (5 bases). The V gene's germline CDR1 is DFQATT and CDR2 SNEGSKA (reference sequence). Between the trimmed V and J ends, which lost 6 bases and 11 bases, there was a span of 19 bases. CDR3 length: 13 residues. For the CDR3, the DNA is TGCAGTGCGCAAGGACGGGACCAAATCAAACTGTTTTTT. Protein: CSAQGRDQIKLFF.

The chain links TRBV12-3 or TRBV12-4 to TRBJ1-5; a weak D match, TRBD1 (5 bases). The CDR3 consists of 15 residues. Trimming took off 2 bases at V and 5 bases at J, with 13 bases between the two ends. The CDR3: CASSLSGRLDQPQHF. CDR3 coding DNA: TGTGCCAGCAGTTTATCAGGGCGCCTCGATCAGCCCCAGCATTTT.

Turning to this clonotype: The junction and the germline gene differ at one end; a read error may be behind it. The chain recombines TRBV25-1 with TRBJ2-1; D ambiguous. The CDR3 sequence is 16 residues long. CDR1 is MGHDK and CDR2 is SYGVNS in the germline V gene. This CDR3 is CASSEWSGPDLNKQFF. Written as DNA, the CDR3 is TGTGCCAGCAGTGAATGGTCCGGGCCCGACCTCAATAAGCAGTTCTTC.

V gene TRBV29-1 combines with J gene TRBJ2-3; 13 nucleotides match TRBD2. Germline V CDR1 and CDR2: SQVTM, ANQGSEA. The CDR3 length is 15 residues. V gave up 4 bases and J gave up 4 bases; unmatched junction bases: 5. This CDR3 reads CSVGTSGSLADTQYF. The CDR3 bases are TGCAGCGTTGGGACTAGCGGGAGTCTGGCAGATACGCAGTATTTT.

This chain links TRBV5-1 with TRBJ1-1; the match to TRBD1 covers 12 bases. Germline-derived CDR1 and CDR2 are SGHRS and YFSETQ. After removal of 3 bases from V and 5 bases from J, the junction contained 5 bases not matched to a gene. The CDR3 contains 15 residues. The CDR3 region has the DNA TGCGCCAGCAGCTGGGGACAGGGGGCGAGGACTGAAGCTTTCTTT. Translation gives CASSWGQGARTEAFF. The full variable domain, with the rest looked up from reference TRBV5-1 and TRBJ1-1, is KAGVTQTPRYLIKTRGQQVTLSCSPISGHRSVSWYQQTPGQGLQFLFEYFSETQRNKGNFPGRFSGRQFSNSRSEMNVSTLELGDSALYLCASSWGQGARTEAFFGQGTRLTVV.

This clonotype has a handful of counts. In DNA, the CDR3 is TGCAGTGCTAGAGTGTTCGCTAGCGGGAGGGCCGGGGAGACCCAGTACTTC. It translates to CSARVFASGRAGETQYF. The chain carries TRBV20-1 and TRBJ2-5; TRBD2 agrees at 12 bases. V dropped 1 base and J dropped 5; count of bases not matched to a gene: 11. The CDR3 spans 17 residues. The germline V gene encodes CDR1 DFQATT and CDR2 SNEGSKA (reference sequence).

This chain uses TRBV25-1 with TRBJ1-3, with D possibly matching TRBD1 (6 bases). There are 13 residues in the CDR3. CDR1 MGHDK and CDR2 SYGVNS come from the germline V gene. V shed 7 bases and J shed 3 bases, with 10 bases lying between them. CDR3 loop: CASTQGIGNTIYF. CDR3 nucleotide sequence: TGTGCCAGCACCCAGGGGATTGGAAACACCATATATTTT. Complete variable domain (other parts from reference TRBV25-1 and TRBJ1-3): EADIYQTPRYLVIGTGKKITLECSQTMGHDKMYWYQQDPGMELHLIHYSYGVNSTEKGDLSSESTVSRIRTEHFPLTLESARPSHTSQYLCASTQGIGNTIYFGEGSWLTVV.

V usage is TRBV27 and J usage is TRBJ1-2, with 7 bases aligning to TRBD1. The V gene's germline CDR1 is MNHEY and CDR2 SMNVEV (reference sequence). V lost 5 bases, J lost 8 bases, and 14 bases stayed unmatched. CDR3 length equals 15 residues. The CDR3 sequence: CASSPNLGQWSGYTF. DNA for the CDR3: TGTGCCAGCAGTCCTAACTTGGGACAGTGGTCCGGCTACACCTTC.

A word on this clonotype: The junction departs from germline at one end; a sequencing error may be responsible. The rearrangement joins TRBV18 to TRBJ1-2; D may be TRBD1 (5 bases). The CDR3 loop spans 15 amino acids. Germline CDR1 KGHSH, CDR2 LQKENI. The CDR3 DNA is TGTGCCAGCTCACGGGACCATCCTGTTAACTATGGCTGCACCTTC. Translation: CASSRDHPVNYGCTF.

The rearrangement joins TRBV7-2 to TRBJ1-2; D is undetermined. This CDR3 region has 13 residues. Deletions cut 5 bases from V and 6 bases from J, with 13 bases between. Per the germline V gene, CDR1 is SGHTA and CDR2 is FQGNSA. CDR3 coding DNA: TGTGCCAGCAGCGCCAGAAGAGGCGATGGCTACACCTTC. It encodes CASSARRGDGYTF.

In nucleotides, the CDR3 is TGCAGTGCTCAACCGGCAGGAGTACAAGAGACCCAGTACTTC. This codes for CSAQPAGVQETQYF. The chain has TRBV20-1 and TRBJ2-4; D unclear. The J call is in doubt because the DNA end fits TRBJ2-5 better. From germline, CDR1 is DFQATT and CDR2 SNEGSKA (reference sequence). This CDR3 has 14 amino acids.

The chain employs TRBV9 and TRBJ2-7; TRBD2 might be the D (5 bases). The V and J ends lost 0 bases and 5 bases respectively, with 9 bases between them. The CDR3 contains 13 residues. The V gene's germline CDR1 is SGDLS and CDR2 YYNGEE. CDR3 region: CASSVGIGDEQYF. CDR3 nucleotides: TGTGCCAGCAGCGTAGGAATCGGGGACGAGCAGTACTTC.

This clonotype was found many times. The chain uses TRBV5-1 and TRBJ2-1; 8 bases align to TRBD2. The CDR3 spans 14 residues. Germline CDR1 SGHRS, CDR2 YFSETQ. V was pared by 0 bases and J by 4 bases, with 0 bases of the junction left unmatched. CDR3 loop: CASSLASGYNEQFF. The CDR3 nucleotides are TGCGCCAGCAGCTTGGCTAGCGGGTACAATGAGCAGTTCTTC.

The chain uses TRBV9 and TRBJ2-5; D uncertain. Germline V lookup: CDR1 SGDLS, CDR2 YYNGEE. This CDR3 spans 16 amino acids. Trimming removed 0 bases at V and 4 bases at J, with 16 bases between. CDR3 DNA: TGTGCCAGCAGCGTAGCCGCCAGGACCCTGGGAGAGACCCAGTACTTC. The encoded protein is CASSVAARTLGETQYF. Complete variable domain (other parts from reference TRBV9 and TRBJ2-5): DSGVTQTPKHLITATGQRVTLRCSPRSGDLSVYWYQQSLDQGLQFLIQYYNGEERAKGNILERFSAQQFPDLHSELNLSSLELGDSALYFCASSVAARTLGETQYFGPGTRLLVL.

This chain connects TRBV20-1 to TRBJ2-1, with TRBD2 identical over 7 bases. The trim removed 5 bases at V and 7 bases at J, leaving 14 bases unmatched. In germline, CDR1 is DFQATT, CDR2 SNEGSKA (reference sequence). The CDR3 sequence is 15 residues long. CDR3 sequence: CSAGTRTSLGNEQFF. The CDR3 nucleotides are TGCAGTGCTGGAACCCGGACTAGTTTGGGTAATGAGCAGTTCTTC.

The J gene is TRBJ1-4, the V gene TRBV19; 8 bases agree with TRBD1. Losses at the gene ends were 7 bases for V and 4 bases for J; bases not matched to a gene: 5. This CDR3 is built from 14 residues. Germline V gives CDR1 LNHDA, CDR2 SQIVND (reference sequence). CDR3 sequence: CASTTTGVNEKLFF. CDR3 nucleotides: TGTGCCAGTACTACGACAGGGGTTAATGAAAAACTGTTTTTT.

The genes are TRBV9 and TRBJ2-1; 7 nucleotides align to TRBD2. The CDR3 totals 15 residues. The V gene end was trimmed by 2 bases and the J gene end by 5 bases; junction bases not matched to a gene: 7. CDR1 and CDR2 (germline): SGDLS, YYNGEE. This CDR3 reads CASSVVGTTHNEQFF. CDR3 nucleotides: TGTGCCAGCAGCGTGGTGGGGACTACCCACAATGAGCAGTTCTTC.

About this clonotype: A much larger clone differs from this one at a single base, so this may be a read error. J is TRBJ2-3 and V is TRBV10-3, with D possibly matching TRBD2 (5 bases). This CDR3 contains 15 residues. Trimming left V 6 bases short and J 4 bases short, with 17 bases between. Germline CDR1 reads ENHRY; CDR2 reads SYGVKD. CDR3: CAIRRPGEAPDTQYF. In DNA, the CDR3 is TGTGCCATCAGGAGACCCGGGGAAGCACCAGATACGCAGTATTTT.

The chain joins TRBV20-1 to TRBJ1-5; 8 positions agree with TRBD1. Germline V gene sequence: CDR1 DFQATT, CDR2 SNEGSKA (reference sequence). There are 15 residues in the CDR3. With V trimmed by 2 bases and J by 4 bases, 7 bases remained unmatched. CDR3 residues: CSARTTGEGNQPQHF. The CDR3 DNA is TGCAGTGCTAGAACGACAGGGGAAGGAAATCAGCCCCAGCATTTT.

This clonotype was counted once. A junction boundary mismatches the germline segment, possibly from a read error. The CDR3 DNA is TGTGCCAACAGTGATCCCGGGACAGGTCTTGCGGACGAGCAGTACTTC. Protein sequence: CANSDPGTGLADEQYF. The rearrangement links TRBV2 to TRBJ2-7; 8 bases line up with TRBD1. Germline CDR1 SNHLY, CDR2 FYNNEI. This CDR3 is 16 amino acids long.

The rearrangement uses TRBV12-3 or TRBV12-4 and TRBJ1-2; D is unresolved. The CDR3 has 13 amino acids. The germline V and J ends were trimmed by 3 bases and 8 bases, with 13 bases remaining between them. The DNA of the CDR3 is TGTGCCAGCAGTTTTGCGGAGAAGGAGGGCTACACCTTC. This sequence encodes CASSFAEKEGYTF.

The chain uses TRBV18 and TRBJ2-2; D unresolved. The V end lost 9 bases, the J end lost 6 bases, and 17 bases lay between the germline ends. This CDR3 region has 14 residues. From germline, CDR1 is KGHSH and CDR2 LQKENI. CDR3 in DNA: TGTGCCAGTCTTAGGACGGATAATGCCGGGGAGCTGTTTTTT. This codes for CASLRTDNAGELFF.